The 10 T cell receptor beta chains below were found in one sample sequenced in a study of blood T cell repertoires in COVID-19. Profiling relied on immunoSEQ multiplex PCR, and the TCRdb table lists in-frame clones only, not all of them. The table records tens of thousands of clones, about 90% of them present only once. Material for sequencing was peripheral blood. Receptors originate from a woman over 75 with active or convalescent COVID-19.

V is TRBV10-3 and J is TRBJ2-1; no clear D gene. The CDR3 consists of 12 residues. The V end lost 10 bases, the J end lost 5 bases, and 12 bases lay between the germline ends. Germline V lookup: CDR1 ENHRY, CDR2 SYGVKD. The CDR3 nucleotides read TGTGCCACCGGGTCTACTGACAATGAGCAGTTCTTC. Translation: CATGSTDNEQFF.

V gene TRBV7-2 combines with J gene TRBJ2-3; D is perhaps TRBD2 (5 bases). CDR1 is SGHTA and CDR2 is FQGNSA in the germline V gene. The CDR3 runs to 14 residues. V lost 3 bases to trimming and J lost 0 bases, with 7 bases between them. The CDR3 here is CASSFGLSTDTQYF. The CDR3 DNA reads TGTGCCAGCAGCTTCGGACTGAGCACAGATACGCAGTATTTT.

The chain employs TRBV28 and TRBJ1-1; D is perhaps TRBD1 (5 bases). The V gene's germline CDR1 is MDHEN and CDR2 SYDVKM. The CDR3 is 14 residues long. The V gene lost 6 bases and the J gene lost 6 bases, with 17 bases spanning the gap. The CDR3 reads CASRPAGNYAEAFF. CDR3 nucleotides: TGTGCCAGCAGGCCGGCAGGGAATTACGCTGAAGCTTTCTTT. Full variable domain (rest looked up from reference TRBV28 and TRBJ1-1): DVKVTQSSRYLVKRTGEKVFLECVQDMDHENMFWYRQDPGLGLRLIYFSYDVKMKEKGDIPEGYSVSREKKERFSLILESASTNQTSMYLCASRPAGNYAEAFFGQGTRLTVV.

The rearrangement joins TRBV12-5 to TRBJ2-7; no firm D call. This CDR3 spans 11 amino acids. Trimming pared 5 bases from V and 4 bases from J, leaving 6 bases between. Germline CDR1 and CDR2: LGHNT and FRNRAP. As DNA, the CDR3 is TGTGCTAGTGGTCGCGGTTACGAGCAGTACTTC. It translates to CASGRGYEQYF.

The genes are TRBV15 and TRBJ2-2, with TRBD1 matching 9 bases. CDR1 and CDR2 (germline): LNHNV, YYDKDF (reference sequence). V lost 6 bases, J lost 4 bases, and 3 bases stayed unmatched. There are 14 residues in the CDR3. The CDR3 nucleotides read TGTGCCACCAGGATGACAGGGGGCACCGGGGAGCTGTTTTTT. It codes for CATRMTGGTGELFF.

This clone was observed a single time. The chain carries TRBV9 and TRBJ1-1; the D gene is possibly TRBD1 (5 bases). Germline V gene sequence: CDR1 SGDLS, CDR2 YYNGEE. The CDR3 sequence is 16 residues long. Trimming stripped 3 bases from V and 3 bases from J, with 18 bases between. The CDR3 nucleotides are TGTGCCAGCAGCGCCGGCACGCTGACAGAGGACACTGAAGCTTTCTTT. This gives the protein CASSAGTLTEDTEAFF.

This rearrangement joins TRBV11-2 to TRBJ1-2, with D uncertain. The V end lost 5 bases, the J end lost 0 bases, and 19 bases lay between the germline ends. The V gene's germline CDR1 is SGHAT and CDR2 FQNNGV. The CDR3 totals 17 residues. This CDR3 reads CASSTLRDKRANYGYTF. CDR3 in DNA: TGTGCCAGCAGCACGCTCCGGGATAAAAGGGCTAACTATGGCTACACCTTC.

The chain combines TRBV14 with TRBJ1-1, with D uncertain. The CDR3 totals 14 residues. Deletions cut 1 base from V and 2 bases from J, with 8 bases between. CDR1 and CDR2 from the germline V gene are SGHDN and FVKESK. This chain's CDR3 is CASSQVSVNTEAFF. The CDR3 coding sequence is TGTGCCAGCAGCCAAGTCTCCGTAAACACTGAAGCTTTCTTT.

V gene TRBV5-1 combines with J gene TRBJ2-4, with TRBD1 matching 8 bases. This CDR3 has 13 residues. CDR1 SGHRS and CDR2 YFSETQ come from the germline V gene. V was pared by 3 bases and J by 8 bases, with 4 bases of the junction left unmatched. The CDR3 protein is CASSSGGRYIQYF. The CDR3, as DNA: TGCGCCAGCAGCTCAGGGGGCAGGTACATTCAGTACTTC.

This chain connects TRBV7-3 to TRBJ2-7, with D hard to call. Trimming removed 5 bases at V and 6 bases at J, with 20 bases between. The germline gives CDR1 SGHTA, CDR2 FQGTGA. The CDR3 sequence is 15 residues long. The CDR3 DNA follows: TGTGCCAGCAGCCCCAAATCAGGATTTTCTACCGAGCAGTACTTC. It specifies CASSPKSGFSTEQYF.